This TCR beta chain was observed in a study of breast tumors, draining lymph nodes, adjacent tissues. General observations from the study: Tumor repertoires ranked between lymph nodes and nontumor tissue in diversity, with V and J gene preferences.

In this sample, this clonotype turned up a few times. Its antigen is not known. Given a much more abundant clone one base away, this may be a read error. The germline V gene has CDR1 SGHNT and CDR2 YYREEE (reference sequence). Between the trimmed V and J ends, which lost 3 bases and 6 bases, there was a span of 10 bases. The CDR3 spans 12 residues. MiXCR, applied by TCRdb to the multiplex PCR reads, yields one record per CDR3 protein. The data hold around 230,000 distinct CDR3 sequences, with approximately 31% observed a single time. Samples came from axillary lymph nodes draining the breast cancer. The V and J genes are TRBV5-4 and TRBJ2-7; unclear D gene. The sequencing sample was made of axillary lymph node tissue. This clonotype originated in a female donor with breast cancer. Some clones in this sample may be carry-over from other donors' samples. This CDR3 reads CASSSDVSEQYF. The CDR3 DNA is TGTGCCAGCAGCTCGGACGTCTCCGAGCAGTACTTC.